A single sample is the source of the 19 T cell receptor beta chains below, sequenced in a study of CD8 T cells in Susac syndrome. When the RNA was reverse transcribed, random hexamers were used with an input of about 0.45 to 1 ug. TCRdb fed the immunoSEQ multiplex PCR reads into MiXCR, producing one record per CDR3 protein. This sample has some 300,000 distinct CDR3 sequences; approximately 85% occur once, and the top ten carry 0.21%. Sample: CD8+ T cells from PBMCs. Every receptor here comes from a human donor with multiple sclerosis.

This sequence joins TRBV27 and TRBJ2-1; 8 bases are shared with TRBD2. CDR3 size: 15 residues. Losses at the gene ends were 11 bases for V and 4 bases for J; bases not matched to a gene: 13. CDR1 is MNHEY, CDR2 SMNVEV, per germline (reference sequence). The CDR3 coding sequence is TGTGCCGTTACCTCCGGAACTAGCGGTTACAATGAGCAGTTCTTC. The encoded protein is CAVTSGTSGYNEQFF.

The rearrangement uses TRBV12-3 or TRBV12-4 and TRBJ2-1; TRBD2 agrees at 7 bases. This CDR3 spans 15 amino acids. The junction had 7 bases not matched to a gene; V was cut back by 5 bases and J by 3 bases. CDR3 protein: CASSPRDYNYNEQFF. The CDR3 DNA is TGTGCCAGCAGTCCCCGGGACTACAACTACAATGAGCAGTTCTTC.

This chain links TRBV20-1 with TRBJ2-2; tentatively, D is TRBD1 (5 bases). CDR1 is DFQATT and CDR2 is SNEGSKA in the germline V gene (reference sequence). This CDR3 is built from 15 residues. V lost 7 bases and J 5 bases, leaving 20 bases between the germline ends. The chain's CDR3 is CSGVKYRLGTGELFF. CDR3 nucleotides: TGCAGTGGGGTCAAGTACAGGTTGGGGACCGGGGAGCTGTTTTTT.

This chain connects TRBV7-9 to TRBJ2-5; 8 bases line up with TRBD2. With V trimmed by 1 base and J by 4 bases, 8 bases remained unmatched. Germline lookup yields CDR1 SEHNR and CDR2 FQNEAQ (reference sequence). The length of the CDR3 is 16 residues. CDR3 residues: CASSLGPAGVIETQYF. The CDR3 nucleotides are TGTGCCAGCAGCTTAGGCCCAGCGGGAGTCATAGAGACCCAGTACTTC.

This clonotype has just a few counts. The chain couples TRBV4-1 to TRBJ2-3; D tentatively reads TRBD1 or TRBD2 (5 bases each). This CDR3 is 17 amino acids long. Germline values: CDR1 MGHRA, CDR2 YSYEKL. Trimming removed 4 bases at V and 0 bases at J, with 17 bases between. This CDR3 is CASSLPEGRRSTDTQYF. The CDR3 bases are TGCGCCAGCAGCCTCCCTGAGGGGAGACGGAGCACAGATACGCAGTATTTT.

The J gene is TRBJ2-4, the V gene TRBV27, with a weak D call TRBD2 (5 bases). Germline assignment: CDR1 MNHEY and CDR2 SMNVEV (reference sequence). The germline V and J ends were trimmed by 1 base and 5 bases, with 6 bases remaining between them. CDR3 length: 13 residues. In nucleotides, the CDR3 is TGTGCCAGCAGTTTATTCGGGGAAAACATTCAGTACTTC. Translated, it gives CASSLFGENIQYF.

The rearrangement links TRBV29-1 to TRBJ1-1; 9 nucleotides match TRBD1. Germline V gives CDR1 SQVTM, CDR2 ANQGSEA. The CDR3 consists of 16 residues. The CDR3: CCQTNRGRHLGTEAFF. The DNA for the CDR3 is TGCTGCCAAACTAACAGGGGGCGGCATCTGGGCACTGAAGCTTTCTTT.

The chain couples TRBV28 to TRBJ2-3; 7 positions match TRBD1. The V gene's germline CDR1 is MDHEN and CDR2 SYDVKM. The CDR3 totals 15 residues. With 6 bases clipped from V and 7 bases from J, the junction kept 13 bases outside the gene matches. CDR3 loop: CASSSTGVGLNTQYF. Here the CDR3 DNA reads TGTGCCAGCAGCTCAACAGGGGTCGGCTTAAATACGCAGTATTTT.

The rearrangement uses TRBV27 and TRBJ1-5; D remains unclear. Germline CDR1 reads MNHEY; CDR2 reads SMNVEV (reference sequence). V dropped 2 bases and J dropped 5 bases, with 4 bases sitting between them. The CDR3 has 12 amino acids. The CDR3 nucleotides read TGTGCCAGCAGTTTAAGGGATCAGCCCCAGCATTTT. It translates to CASSLRDQPQHF.

The V and J genes are TRBV30 and TRBJ2-7; D is undetermined. CDR1 is GTSNPN, CDR2 SVGIG, per germline (reference sequence). This CDR3 region has 13 residues. With 0 bases removed from V and 4 bases from J, the gap between germline ends came to 10 bases. CDR3 sequence (DNA): TGTGCCTGGAGTGTACTTAGTAAGTACGAGCAGTACTTC. It is translated as CAWSVLSKYEQYF.

This clonotype came up once. The chain uses TRBV5-1 and TRBJ2-7, with TRBD2 matching over 15 bases. There are 16 residues in the CDR3. Germline CDR1 is SGHRS and CDR2 is YFSETQ. J lost 5 bases, V lost 1 base, and 4 bases had no gene match. CDR3 DNA sequence: TGCGCCAGCAGCTTGAGGACTAGCGGGAGGGAGGACGAGCAGTACTTC. It is translated as CASSLRTSGREDEQYF.

The rearrangement uses TRBV30 and TRBJ2-3, with a possible D match to TRBD2 (6 bases). The length of the CDR3 is 17 residues. Per the germline V gene, CDR1 is GTSNPN and CDR2 is SVGIG (reference sequence). Trimming shortened V by 4 bases and J by 1 base, and 21 bases separated the two germline ends. This CDR3 reads CAWIRSSLAGRTDTQYF. The CDR3 region has the DNA TGTGCCTGGATCCGGTCTTCTCTGGCGGGGCGCACAGATACGCAGTATTTT.

V usage is TRBV19 and J usage is TRBJ2-5; the D gene is possibly TRBD2 (5 bases). Germline values: CDR1 LNHDA, CDR2 SQIVND (reference sequence). V lost 5 bases and J lost 3, with 13 bases in between. The CDR3 spans 14 residues. CDR3 in amino acids: CASSEMTNKETQYF. Here the CDR3 DNA reads TGTGCCAGTAGTGAGATGACTAACAAAGAGACCCAGTACTTC.

The J gene is TRBJ1-2, the V gene TRBV19, with 7 bases identical to TRBD1. This CDR3 is 16 amino acids long. V gave up 5 bases and J gave up 10 bases; unmatched junction bases: 19. Germline V lookup: CDR1 LNHDA, CDR2 SQIVND (reference sequence). CDR3 nucleotide sequence: TGTGCCAGTAGTCTTCTGAGGGACAGCCCTACTGAGGACTACACCTTC. Protein: CASSLLRDSPTEDYTF.

This clonotype was recorded only once. The chain uses TRBV5-1 and TRBJ2-7, with 13 positions matching TRBD2. V shed 0 bases, J shed 2 bases, and the junction held 8 bases outside the gene matches. CDR1 is SGHRS and CDR2 is YFSETQ in the germline V gene. This CDR3 has 18 residues. This CDR3 is CASSLGLAGGLGTYEQYF. Here the CDR3 DNA reads TGCGCCAGCAGCTTGGGACTAGCGGGAGGCTTAGGAACCTACGAGCAGTACTTC.

This clonotype has more than one count but fewer than ten. The gene calls are TRBV6-2 or TRBV6-3 and TRBJ2-7; no definite D call. The V gene lost 2 bases and the J gene lost 1 base, with 3 bases spanning the gap. The CDR3 is 12 residues long. Germline lookup yields CDR1 MNHEY and CDR2 SVGEGT. Written as DNA, the CDR3 is TGTGCCAGCAGTTACGCTTCCTACGAGCAGTACTTC. This gives the protein CASSYASYEQYF.

This chain links TRBV6-2 or TRBV6-3 with TRBJ2-1; 8 bases agree with TRBD1. Germline CDR1 and CDR2: MNHEY and SVGEGT. The CDR3 sequence is 13 residues long. With 6 bases clipped from V and 7 bases from J, the junction kept 5 bases outside the gene matches. Here the CDR3 reads CASSHDRGNEQFF. The DNA of the CDR3 is TGTGCCAGCAGCCACGACAGGGGTAATGAGCAGTTCTTC.

J is TRBJ2-1 and V is TRBV20-1; 15 bases match TRBD2. With V trimmed by 3 bases and J by 1 base, 7 bases remained unmatched. The CDR3 consists of 18 residues. Germline V gives CDR1 DFQATT, CDR2 SNEGSKA (reference sequence). The CDR3: CSASGLAGGRWSYNEQFF. DNA for the CDR3: TGCAGTGCTAGCGGACTAGCGGGAGGGCGGTGGTCCTACAATGAGCAGTTCTTC.

The rearrangement uses TRBV19 and TRBJ2-7; D gene unclear. Between the trimmed V and J ends, which lost 8 bases and 2 bases, there was a span of 10 bases. Germline values: CDR1 LNHDA, CDR2 SQIVND (reference sequence). This CDR3 has 12 amino acids. The CDR3 protein is CASRNSPYEQYF. In DNA form, the CDR3 reads TGTGCCAGTCGGAACAGCCCCTACGAGCAGTACTTC.